The next 2 T cell receptor beta chains were all read from a single sample in a study of blood T cell repertoires in COVID-19. Assay: immunoSEQ multiplex PCR; the TCRdb copy retains only in-frame clones and omits some. The data hold under 300,000 clones, with approximately 90% observed a single time. The sample comprised PBMCs or T cells enriched from blood (not recorded which). The source of these receptors is a woman under 30 who had recovered from COVID-19.

The chain couples TRBV19 to TRBJ2-3; 13 nucleotides match TRBD2. The CDR3 is 18 amino acids. In germline, CDR1 is LNHDA, CDR2 SQIVND (reference sequence). With 3 bases clipped from V and 3 bases from J, the junction kept 9 bases outside the gene matches. The CDR3 DNA sequence: TGTGCCAGTAGTATTCTGGGACTAGCGGGAAAAGGGACAGATACGCAGTATTTT. Translated: CASSILGLAGKGTDTQYF.

The rearrangement links TRBV9 to TRBJ2-2; possibly TRBD2 for D (5 bases). This CDR3 has 15 amino acids. Germline V gives CDR1 SGDLS, CDR2 YYNGEE. The germline V and J ends were trimmed by 0 bases and 6 bases, with 12 bases remaining between them. The CDR3 protein is CASSVVVGSPGELFF. The CDR3 DNA follows: TGTGCCAGCAGCGTAGTAGTAGGGAGCCCCGGGGAGCTGTTTTTT.